This T cell receptor beta chain was captured in a study of blood T cell repertoires in COVID-19. Trimming took 5 bases from V and 4 from J; bases not matched to a gene: 8. The CDR3 consists of 15 residues. The V gene's germline CDR1 is LNHDA and CDR2 SQIVND (reference sequence). The assay was immunoSEQ multiplex PCR, and TCRdb's table has in-frame clones only and misses some. The sample has about 210,000 clones; about 88% are singletons. This chain links TRBV19 with TRBJ2-1, with 7 positions matching TRBD1. Material for sequencing was peripheral blood. This receptor was obtained from a woman in her thirties or forties with acute or convalescent COVID-19. CDR3 residues: CASSSRDRGYNEQFF. The CDR3 DNA reads as TGTGCCAGTAGTTCCCGGGACAGAGGTTACAATGAGCAGTTCTTC.